This is a list of T cell receptor beta chains from one sample in a study of CD8+ T cells in alopecia areata. Clones were sequenced by immunoSEQ multiplex PCR, and TCRdb holds only the in-frame ones, with some missing. This sample has hundreds of thousands of clones, with under 80% found just once. This specimen consisted of CD4+ T cells sorted from blood, obtained at week 0. These receptors originate from a human donor with alopecia areata. CDR3s include the opening cysteine and the closing phenylalanine or tryptophan. A D gene is named only where the DNA matches it firmly. Size is omitted from some rows. Given values are once, few, many or a class for expanded clones.

>-|TRBJ1-1|TRBV7-9|-
TGTGCCAGCAGCTTACGGGCAGGAGGATTTAACACTGAAGCTTTCTTT
CASSLRAGGFNTEAFF
>-|TRBJ1-5|TRBV19|-
TGTGCCAGTAGTATAGATCCCCCGCGGGGACAGCCCCAGCATTTT
CASSIDPPRGQPQHF
>-|TRBJ2-7|TRBV11-2|-
TGTGCCAGCAGCCCGAGATTCTCCTACGAGCAGTACTTC
CASSPRFSYEQYF
>few|TRBJ1-2|TRBV2|TRBD1
TGTGCCAGCAGTCCTTGGACAGGGTCCTTGGGCACCTTC
CASSPWTGSLGTF
>-|TRBJ2-1|TRBV29-1|-
TGCAGCGTCTCTAGAAACTACAATGAGCAGTTCTTC
CSVSRNYNEQFF
>-|TRBJ2-3|TRBV7-9|-
TGTGCCAGCAGCGCCAGCACAGATACGCAGTATTTT
CASSASTDTQYF
>few|TRBJ2-2|TRBV5-1|TRBD1
TGCGCCAGCAGCTTGGCCAGGGGGCCGTACACCGGGGAGCTGTTTTTT
CASSLARGPYTGELFF
>-|TRBJ1-5|TRBV19|-
TGTGCCAGTAGACCGGGGGGGGCGAGCAATCAGCCCCAGCATTTT
CASRPGGASNQPQHF
>-|TRBJ2-3|TRBV6-4|TRBD2
TGTGCCAGCAGCCGGACTAGCGGGGGAAGCACAGATACGCAGTATTTT
CASSRTSGGSTDTQYF
>-|TRBJ1-6|TRBV9|-
TGTGCCAGCAGCGTAAGGGGACCGAATTCACCCCTCCACTTT
CASSVRGPNSPLHF
>few|TRBJ2-3|TRBV29-1|-
TGCAGCGTTGAAGACTTCACAGATACGCAGTATTTT
CSVEDFTDTQYF
>-|TRBJ2-2|TRBV4-3|TRBD1
TGCGCCAGCAGCCAACCCGGGACAGCGAACACCGGGGAGCTGTTTTTT
CASSQPGTANTGELFF
>-|TRBJ2-7|TRBV25-1|-
TGTGCCAGCAGTGAGAGTCCGCGAGAGGAGCAGTACTTC
CASSESPREEQYF
>once|TRBJ1-2|TRBV7-2|-
TGTGCCAGCAGCTTAGACGGCTATGGCTACACCTTC
CASSLDGYGYTF
>-|TRBJ2-3|TRBV15|-
TGTGCCACCAGCCGTCGGGGGGCCACAGATACGCAGTATTTT
CATSRRGATDTQYF
>-|TRBJ1-2|TRBV25-1|TRBD1
TGTGCCAGTTCAGGGGGGGGCTATGGCTACACCTTC
CASSGGGYGYTF
>few|TRBJ2-5|TRBV29-1|-
TGCAGCTTTGCGGGGTCTGGAGAGACCCAGTACTTC
CSFAGSGETQYF
>-|TRBJ2-7|TRBV29-1|-
TGCAGCGTTGCGACGGCTTCCTACGAGCAGTACTTC
CSVATASYEQYF
>once|TRBJ2-7|TRBV6-5|-
TGTGCCAGTTCAGGGAAGGCCTACGAGCAGTACTTC
CASSGKAYEQYF
>-|TRBJ1-6|TRBV5-6|TRBD1
TGTGCCAGCAGCTCTACTAACAGGGGGCGAAATTCACCCCTCCACTTT
CASSSTNRGRNSPLHF
>-|TRBJ2-1|TRBV18|-
TGTGCCAGCTCACCAAAGGCGCCGGGCCCTGTGTCCTACAATGAGCAGTTCTTC
CASSPKAPGPVSYNEQFF
>-|TRBJ1-5|TRBV30|TRBD1
TGTGCCTGGAGTCTCGGGACAGGGGCGCAGCCCCAGCATTTT
CAWSLGTGAQPQHF
>-|TRBJ1-5|TRBV6-6|TRBD1
TGTGCCAGCAGTTACCCGACAGGGTTCCAGCCCCAGCATTTT
CASSYPTGFQPQHF
>-|TRBJ1-4|TRBV30|-
TGTGCCTGGAGTGTAACTGAAAGAAGTGAAAAACTGTTTTTT
CAWSVTERSEKLFF
>-|TRBJ1-1|TRBV30|-
TGTGCCTGGAGTGTAGGGAGAGAAGCTTTCTTT
CAWSVGREAFF